These T cell receptor beta chains were read from a single sample in a study of cytomegalovirus exposure and HLA in healthy donors. Sequenced by immunoSEQ multiplex PCR; TCRdb stores in-frame clones only, minus some. Of roughly 100,000 clones listed, roughly 74% were seen once; the top ten hold roughly 2.5%. Sequencing used PBMCs. The receptors come from a man aged 40-55 years in good health and CMV-seronegative. The CDR3 runs from the conserved cysteine through the conserved F or W. Each record gives: V gene, D gene, J gene, clone size, CDR3 DNA, CDR3 protein. D genes are given only for firm matches. Where a row states a size, it is once, few, many or the class of an expanded clone; other rows omit it.

TRBV15	.	TRBJ1-5	.	TGTGCCACCAGCAGAGCTCTGTGGACACCAAATCAGCCCCAGCATTTT	CATSRALWTPNQPQHF
TRBV23-1	.	TRBJ2-7	.	TGCGCCAGCAGTCAATCGTCGAGTTGCGAGCAGTACTTC	CASSQSSSCEQYF
TRBV6-1	TRBD2	TRBJ2-7	few	TGTGCCAGCAGTGACCCGGGACTAGTTCCCTACGAGCAGTACTTC	CASSDPGLVPYEQYF
TRBV19	TRBD1	TRBJ2-5	.	TGTGCCAGTAGTTGGCAGGGGGAAGAGACCCAGTACTTC	CASSWQGEETQYF
TRBV13	.	TRBJ1-3	.	TGTGCCAGCAGCGCTACAGGGCGCGGAAACACCATATATTTT	CASSATGRGNTIYF
TRBV5-1	.	TRBJ2-3	.	TGCGCCAGCAGCTTTAGTATCAATCGGGGATTAGATACGCAGTATTTT	CASSFSINRGLDTQYF
TRBV10-2	.	TRBJ2-2	.	TGCGCCAGCAGTGACGGGAAATCAAGTCCCGGGGAGCTGTTTTTT	CASSDGKSSPGELFF
TRBV5-1	.	TRBJ2-5	once	TGCGCCAGCAGCCACGGAGAGACCCAGTACTTC	CASSHGETQYF
TRBV5-6	TRBD1	TRBJ2-7	.	TGTGCCAGCAGCTTAGGGACAGTCTCCTACGAGCAGTACTTC	CASSLGTVSYEQYF
TRBV11-2	TRBD2	TRBJ2-5	.	TGTGCCAGCAGCCCACTAGGACTAGCGGGGGGCCAAGAGACCCAGTACTTC	CASSPLGLAGGQETQYF
TRBV7-9	.	TRBJ1-2	.	TGTGCCAGCAGCCCGCCCCTAGTGGACAGCCCCTATGGCTACACCTTC	CASSPPLVDSPYGYTF
TRBV7-9	.	TRBJ2-3	.	TGTGCCAGCAGCTTAGTCAGGGGAAATTCAGATACGCAGTATTTT	CASSLVRGNSDTQYF
TRBV9	TRBD1	TRBJ2-3	.	TGTGCCAGCAGCGTAGGGACAGGGAGTGGCACAGATACGCAGTATTTT	CASSVGTGSGTDTQYF
TRBV6-1	TRBD1	TRBJ2-6	once	TGTGCCAGCAGGGCCAGGGGGCTGGGGGCCAACGTCCTGACTTTC	CASRARGLGANVLTF
TRBV19	.	TRBJ1-6	.	TGTGCCAGTGCTGACAACGGCGGGAATTCACCCCTCCACTTT	CASADNGGNSPLHF
TRBV6-1	.	TRBJ1-5	.	TGTGCCAGCAGTGAACAGGCACCTTCCCTCTATAGCAATCAGCCCCAGCATTTT	CASSEQAPSLYSNQPQHF
TRBV18	.	TRBJ1-2	once	TGTGCCAGCTCACCAGTCGACAGGAACTATGGCTACACCTTC	CASSPVDRNYGYTF
TRBV29-1	.	TRBJ1-4	.	TGCAGCGTTGCAAGGGGAACTAATGAAAAACTGTTTTTT	CSVARGTNEKLFF
TRBV29-1	TRBD2	TRBJ2-1	.	TGCAGCGTTGGGACTAGCGGGGGGTCATACAATGAGCAGTTCTTC	CSVGTSGGSYNEQFF
TRBV11-3	TRBD1	TRBJ1-5	.	TGTGCCAGCAGCTTAAAATGGACAGGGCCGGAGGAGCCCCAGCATTTT	CASSLKWTGPEEPQHF
TRBV5-1	TRBD2	TRBJ2-5	.	TGCGCCAGCAGCCCCGCTCGGCGGGGGGGGAAAGAGACCCAGTACTTC	CASSPARRGGKETQYF
TRBV7-3	.	TRBJ1-2	.	TGTGCCAGCAGCTTAAATGTCGGGAGCCAAAATGGCTACACCTTC	CASSLNVGSQNGYTF